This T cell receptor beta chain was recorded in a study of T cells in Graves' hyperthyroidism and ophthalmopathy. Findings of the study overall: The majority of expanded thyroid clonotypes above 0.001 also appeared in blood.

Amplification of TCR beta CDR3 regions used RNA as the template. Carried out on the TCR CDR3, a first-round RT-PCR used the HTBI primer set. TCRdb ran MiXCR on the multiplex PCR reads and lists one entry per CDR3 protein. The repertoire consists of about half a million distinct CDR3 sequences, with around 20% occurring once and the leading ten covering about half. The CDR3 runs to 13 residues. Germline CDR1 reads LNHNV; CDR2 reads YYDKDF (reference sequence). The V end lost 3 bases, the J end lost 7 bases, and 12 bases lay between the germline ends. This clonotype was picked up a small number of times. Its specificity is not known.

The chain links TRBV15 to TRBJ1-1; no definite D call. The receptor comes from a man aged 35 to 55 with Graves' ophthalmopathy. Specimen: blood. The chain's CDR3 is CATSRMFEGEAFF. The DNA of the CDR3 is TGTGCCACCAGCAGGATGTTCGAAGGTGAAGCTTTCTTT.